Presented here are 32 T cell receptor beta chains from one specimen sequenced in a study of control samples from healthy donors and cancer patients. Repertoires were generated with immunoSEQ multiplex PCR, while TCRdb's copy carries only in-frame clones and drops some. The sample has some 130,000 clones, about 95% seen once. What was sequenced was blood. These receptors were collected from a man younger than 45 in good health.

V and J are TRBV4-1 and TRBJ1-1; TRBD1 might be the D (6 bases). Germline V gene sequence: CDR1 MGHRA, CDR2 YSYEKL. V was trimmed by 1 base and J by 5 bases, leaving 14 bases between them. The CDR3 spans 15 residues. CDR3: CASSQGPTRGTEAFF. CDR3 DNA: TGCGCCAGCAGCCAAGGCCCTACCAGGGGTACTGAAGCTTTCTTT.

The CDR3 DNA reads as TGTGCCAGCTCACCACGGGACAGGGTCGAGCAGTACTTC. Protein product: CASSPRDRVEQYF. The chain links TRBV18 to TRBJ2-7; 9 bases agree with TRBD1. Trimming removed 1 base from V and 6 bases from J; junction bases left unmatched: 1. Germline CDR1 and CDR2: KGHSH and LQKENI. The CDR3 has 13 amino acids.

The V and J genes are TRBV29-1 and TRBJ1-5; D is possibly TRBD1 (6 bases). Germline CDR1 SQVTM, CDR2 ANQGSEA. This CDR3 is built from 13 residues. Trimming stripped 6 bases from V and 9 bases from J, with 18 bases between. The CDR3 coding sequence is TGCAGCGTAAAGCAGGGGATTCTAGGGCCCCAGCATTTT. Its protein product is CSVKQGILGPQHF.

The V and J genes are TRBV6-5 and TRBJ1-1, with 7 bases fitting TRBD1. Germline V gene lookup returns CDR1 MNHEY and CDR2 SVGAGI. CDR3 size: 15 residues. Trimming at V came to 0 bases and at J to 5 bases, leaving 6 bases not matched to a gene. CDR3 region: CASSYSRGGVTEAFF. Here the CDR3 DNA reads TGTGCCAGCAGTTACTCGAGAGGGGGCGTAACTGAAGCTTTCTTT.

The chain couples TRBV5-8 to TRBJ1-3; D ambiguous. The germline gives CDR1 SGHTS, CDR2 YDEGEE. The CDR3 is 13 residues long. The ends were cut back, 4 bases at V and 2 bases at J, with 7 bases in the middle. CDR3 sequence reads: CASSVRPGNTIYF. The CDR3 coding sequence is TGTGCCAGCAGCGTGAGACCTGGAAACACCATATATTTT. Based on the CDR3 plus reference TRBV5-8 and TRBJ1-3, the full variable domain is EAGVTQSPTHLIKTRGQQATLRCSPISGHTSVYWYQQALGLGLQFLLWYDEGEERNRGNFPPRFSGRQFPNYSSELNVNALELEDSALYLCASSVRPGNTIYFGEGSWLTVV.

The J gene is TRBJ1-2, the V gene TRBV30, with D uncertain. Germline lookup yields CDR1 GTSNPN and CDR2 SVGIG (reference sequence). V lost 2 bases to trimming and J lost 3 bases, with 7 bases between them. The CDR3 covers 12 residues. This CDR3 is CAWSWADYGYTF. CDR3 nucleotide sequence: TGTGCCTGGAGTTGGGCTGACTATGGCTACACCTTC.

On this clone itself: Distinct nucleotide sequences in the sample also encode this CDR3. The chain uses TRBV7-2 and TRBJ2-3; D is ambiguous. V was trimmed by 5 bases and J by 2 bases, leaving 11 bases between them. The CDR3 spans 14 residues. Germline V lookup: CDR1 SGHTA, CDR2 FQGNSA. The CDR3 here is CASSLSRDTDTQYF. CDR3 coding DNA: TGTGCCAGCAGCCTGTCTAGGGACACAGATACGCAGTATTTT.

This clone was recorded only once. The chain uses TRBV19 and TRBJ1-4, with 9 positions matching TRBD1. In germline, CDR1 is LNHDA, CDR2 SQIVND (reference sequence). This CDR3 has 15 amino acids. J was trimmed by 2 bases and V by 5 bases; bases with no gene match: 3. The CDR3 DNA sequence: TGTGCCAGTAGTGTACAGGGGGCGACTAATGAAAAACTGTTTTTT. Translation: CASSVQGATNEKLFF. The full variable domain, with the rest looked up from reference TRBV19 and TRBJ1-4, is DGGITQSPKYLFRKEGQNVTLSCEQNLNHDAMYWYRQDPGQGLRLIYYSQIVNDFQKGDIAEGYSVSREKKESFPLTVTSAQKNPTAFYLCASSVQGATNEKLFFGSGTQLSVL.

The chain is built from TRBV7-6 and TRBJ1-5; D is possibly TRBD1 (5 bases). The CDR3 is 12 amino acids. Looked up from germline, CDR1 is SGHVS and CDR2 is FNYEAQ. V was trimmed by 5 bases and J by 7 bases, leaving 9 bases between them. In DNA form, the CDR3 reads TGTGCCAGCAGCCGCCGGGGGCAGCCCCAGCATTTT. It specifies CASSRRGQPQHF.

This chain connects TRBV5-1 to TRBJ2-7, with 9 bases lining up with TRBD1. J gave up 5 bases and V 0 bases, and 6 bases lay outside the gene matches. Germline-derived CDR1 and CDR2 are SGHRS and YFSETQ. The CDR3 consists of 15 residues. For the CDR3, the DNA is TGCGCCAGCAGCTTGGGACAGGGGGGAAGTCACGAGCAGTACTTC. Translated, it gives CASSLGQGGSHEQYF. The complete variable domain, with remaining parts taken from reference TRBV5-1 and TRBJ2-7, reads KAGVTQTPRYLIKTRGQQVTLSCSPISGHRSVSWYQQTPGQGLQFLFEYFSETQRNKGNFPGRFSGRQFSNSRSEMNVSTLELGDSALYLCASSLGQGGSHEQYFGPGTRLTVT.

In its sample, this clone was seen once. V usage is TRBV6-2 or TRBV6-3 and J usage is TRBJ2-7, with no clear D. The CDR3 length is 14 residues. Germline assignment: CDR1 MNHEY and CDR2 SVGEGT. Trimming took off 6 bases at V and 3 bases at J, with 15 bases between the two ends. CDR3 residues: CASSDRAAFYEQYF. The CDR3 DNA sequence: TGTGCCAGCAGCGACCGGGCCGCTTTCTACGAGCAGTACTTC.

The CDR3 reads CASSLAFPGAGGAETKNIQYF. The CDR3, as DNA: TGTGCCAGCAGCTTAGCGTTTCCTGGAGCGGGGGGGGCCGAGACCAAAAACATTCAGTACTTC. The rearrangement uses TRBV7-8 and TRBJ2-4, with 10 positions matching TRBD2. The CDR3 loop spans 21 amino acids. V lost 0 bases, J lost 2 bases, and 16 bases stayed unmatched. CDR1 is SGHVS, CDR2 FQNEAQ, per germline.

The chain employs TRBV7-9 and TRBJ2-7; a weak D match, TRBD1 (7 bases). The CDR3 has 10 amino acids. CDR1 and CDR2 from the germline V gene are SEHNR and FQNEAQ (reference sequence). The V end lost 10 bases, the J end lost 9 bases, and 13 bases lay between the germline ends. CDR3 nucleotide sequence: TGTGCCACCGCAGGGGGGACGCAGTACTTC. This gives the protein CATAGGTQYF.

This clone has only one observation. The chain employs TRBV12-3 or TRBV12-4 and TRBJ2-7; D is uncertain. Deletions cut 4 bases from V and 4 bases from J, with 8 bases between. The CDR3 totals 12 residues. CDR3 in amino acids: CASSSIHYEQYF. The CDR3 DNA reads TGTGCCAGCAGTTCAATACATTACGAGCAGTACTTC.

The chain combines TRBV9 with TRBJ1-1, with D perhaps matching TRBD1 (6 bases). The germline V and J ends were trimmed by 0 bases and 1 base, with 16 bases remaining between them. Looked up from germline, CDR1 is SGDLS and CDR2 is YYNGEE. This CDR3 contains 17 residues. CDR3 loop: CASSVVQGSGRNTEAFF. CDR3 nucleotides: TGTGCCAGCAGCGTAGTTCAGGGGTCCGGACGGAACACTGAAGCTTTCTTT.

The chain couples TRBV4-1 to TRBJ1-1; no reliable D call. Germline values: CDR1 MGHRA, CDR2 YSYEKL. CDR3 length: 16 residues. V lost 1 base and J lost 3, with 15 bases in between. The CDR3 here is CASSQGWVVLDTEAFF. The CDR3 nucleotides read TGCGCCAGCAGCCAAGGGTGGGTTGTATTGGACACTGAAGCTTTCTTT.

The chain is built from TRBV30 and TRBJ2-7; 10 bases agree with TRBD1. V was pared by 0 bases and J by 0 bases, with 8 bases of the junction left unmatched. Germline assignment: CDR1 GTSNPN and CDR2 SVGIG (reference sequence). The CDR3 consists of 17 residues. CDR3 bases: TGTGCCTGGAGTGTTTGGTCCAGACAGGGGGCCTCCTACGAGCAGTACTTC. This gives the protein CAWSVWSRQGASYEQYF.

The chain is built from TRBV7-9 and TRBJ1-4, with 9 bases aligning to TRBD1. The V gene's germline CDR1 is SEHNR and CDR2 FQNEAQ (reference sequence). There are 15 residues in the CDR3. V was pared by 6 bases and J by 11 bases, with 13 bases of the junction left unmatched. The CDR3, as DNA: TGTGCCAGCAGTTCCGGGACAGGGAGTGTGTGGAAACTGTTTTTT. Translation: CASSSGTGSVWKLFF.

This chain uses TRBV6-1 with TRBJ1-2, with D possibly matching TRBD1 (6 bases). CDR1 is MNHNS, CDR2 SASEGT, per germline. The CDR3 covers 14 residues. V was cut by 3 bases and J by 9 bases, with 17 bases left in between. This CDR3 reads CASSDRGAGKRYTF. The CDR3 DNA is TGTGCCAGCAGTGACCGGGGGGCAGGGAAGCGCTACACCTTC.

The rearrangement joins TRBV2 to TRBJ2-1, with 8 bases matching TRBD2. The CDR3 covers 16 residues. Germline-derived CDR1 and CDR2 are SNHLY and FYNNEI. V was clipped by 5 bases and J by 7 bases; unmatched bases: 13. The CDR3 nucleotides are TGTGCCAGCAGTTTGAGCGCGGGGGGCGGGTTGAATGAGCAGTTCTTC. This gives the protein CASSLSAGGGLNEQFF.

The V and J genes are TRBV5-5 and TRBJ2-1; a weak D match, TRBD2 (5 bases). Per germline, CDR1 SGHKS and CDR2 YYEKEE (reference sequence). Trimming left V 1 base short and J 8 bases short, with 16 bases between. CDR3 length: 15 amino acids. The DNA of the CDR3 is TGTGCCAGCAGCTTGTACGGGAATGGTGGCGATGAGCAGTTCTTC. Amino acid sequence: CASSLYGNGGDEQFF.

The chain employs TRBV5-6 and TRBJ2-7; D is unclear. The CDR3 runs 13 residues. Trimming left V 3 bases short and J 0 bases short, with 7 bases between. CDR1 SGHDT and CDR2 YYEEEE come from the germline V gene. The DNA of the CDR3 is TGTGCCAGCAGCTCGGGCCTCTCCTACGAGCAGTACTTC. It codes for CASSSGLSYEQYF.

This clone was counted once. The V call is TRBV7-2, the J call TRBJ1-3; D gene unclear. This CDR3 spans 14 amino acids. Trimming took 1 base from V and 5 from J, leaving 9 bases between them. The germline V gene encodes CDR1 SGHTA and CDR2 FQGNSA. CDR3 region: CASSLEGRRNTIYF. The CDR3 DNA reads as TGTGCCAGCAGCTTAGAAGGGAGAAGAAACACCATATATTTT.

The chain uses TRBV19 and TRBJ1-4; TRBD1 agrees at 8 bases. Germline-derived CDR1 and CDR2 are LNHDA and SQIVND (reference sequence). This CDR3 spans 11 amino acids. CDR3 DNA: TGTTCCCCCAGGGGGCGGGAAAAACTGTTTTTT. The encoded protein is CSPRGREKLFF.

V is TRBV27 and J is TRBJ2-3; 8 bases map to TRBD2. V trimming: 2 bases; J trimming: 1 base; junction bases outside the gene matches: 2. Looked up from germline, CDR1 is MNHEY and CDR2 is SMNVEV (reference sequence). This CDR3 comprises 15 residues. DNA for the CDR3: TGTGCCAGCAGTTTAATGCGGGGGGGCACAGATACGCAGTATTTT. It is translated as CASSLMRGGTDTQYF.

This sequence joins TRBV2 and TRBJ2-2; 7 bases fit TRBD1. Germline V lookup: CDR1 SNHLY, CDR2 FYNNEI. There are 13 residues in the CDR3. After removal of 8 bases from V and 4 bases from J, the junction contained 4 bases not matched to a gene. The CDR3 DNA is TGTGCCAGCTCCGACAGGGTCACCGGGGAGCTGTTTTTT. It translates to CASSDRVTGELFF.

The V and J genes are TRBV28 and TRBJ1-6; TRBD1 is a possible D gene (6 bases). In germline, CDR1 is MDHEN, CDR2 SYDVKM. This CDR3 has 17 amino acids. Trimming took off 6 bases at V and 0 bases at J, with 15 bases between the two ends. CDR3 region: CASRGPRGNSYNSPLHF. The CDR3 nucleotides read TGTGCCAGCAGAGGGCCAAGGGGGAACTCCTATAATTCACCCCTCCACTTT.

CDR3 nucleotide sequence: TGTGCCAGCAGTGGCATCCGAGGCACTGAAGCTTTCTTT. The encoded protein is CASSGIRGTEAFF. V is TRBV13 and J is TRBJ1-1; no definite D call. This CDR3 region has 13 residues. Germline loops: CDR1 PRHDT, CDR2 FYEKMQ (reference sequence). The V end was cut by 6 bases, the J end by 4 bases, with 12 bases between.

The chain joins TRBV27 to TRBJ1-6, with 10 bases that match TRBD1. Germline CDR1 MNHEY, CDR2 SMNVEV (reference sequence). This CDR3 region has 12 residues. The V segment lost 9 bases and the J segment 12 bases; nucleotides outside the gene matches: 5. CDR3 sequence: CASRDRGGPLHF. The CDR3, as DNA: TGTGCCAGTAGGGACAGGGGAGGACCCCTCCACTTT.

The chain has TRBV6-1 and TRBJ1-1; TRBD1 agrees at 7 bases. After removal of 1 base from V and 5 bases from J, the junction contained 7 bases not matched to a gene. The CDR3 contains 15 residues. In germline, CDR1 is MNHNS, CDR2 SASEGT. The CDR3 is CASSEVGGGATEAFF. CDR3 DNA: TGTGCCAGCAGTGAAGTAGGAGGGGGCGCGACTGAAGCTTTCTTT.

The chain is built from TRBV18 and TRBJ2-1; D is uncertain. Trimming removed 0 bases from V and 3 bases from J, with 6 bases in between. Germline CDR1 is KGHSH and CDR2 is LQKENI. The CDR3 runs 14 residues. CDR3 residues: CASSPPAFYNEQFF. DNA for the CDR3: TGTGCCAGCTCACCACCGGCTTTCTACAATGAGCAGTTCTTC.

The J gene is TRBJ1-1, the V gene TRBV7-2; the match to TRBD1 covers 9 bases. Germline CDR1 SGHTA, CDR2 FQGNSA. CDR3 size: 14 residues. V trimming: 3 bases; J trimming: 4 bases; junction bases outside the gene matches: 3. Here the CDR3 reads CASSFGQGSTEAFF. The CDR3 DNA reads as TGTGCCAGCAGCTTTGGACAGGGGAGCACTGAAGCTTTCTTT.